This section outlines one TCR beta chain sequence together with its context. The antigen is unknown. This sample was taken from a study of T-cell reconstitution after alpha-beta-depleted transplantation in children. Study-level findings and limits: T-cell counts and diversity were attributed mostly to newly produced T cells one year after transplant.

TCRbeta library construction was performed incorporating unique molecular identifiers. TCRdb reprocessed the PCR reads via MiXCR and lists one record per CDR3 protein. The sample records fewer than 150,000 distinct CDR3 sequences, 23% being singletons. CDR3 length: 16 amino acids. Looked up from germline, CDR1 is SGHRS and CDR2 is YFSETQ. The V end lost 1 base, the J end lost 0 bases, and 11 bases lay between the germline ends. The sequencing here drew on PBMCs, mostly from graft donor cells, taken 180 days after TCRalphabeta/CD19-depleted stem cell transplant. This TCR derives from a male patient between 2 and 10 years old who had a stem cell transplant for chronic granulomatous disease, so the T cells may come from the graft donor. The chain employs TRBV5-1 and TRBJ2-1; D perhaps matches TRBD2 (6 bases). For the CDR3, the DNA is TGCGCCAGCAGCTTGATGGCCGGGAGCTCCTACAATGAGCAGTTCTTC. Translated, it gives CASSLMAGSSYNEQFF.